The 4 T cell receptor beta chains given below trace back to one sample, sequenced in a study of identical twins. TCRdb used MiXCR to reprocess the 5' RACE reads, holding one entry per CDR3 protein. The sample records 1,800,000 or so distinct CDR3 sequences, roughly 35% being singletons. Sequencing was done on a sample of cord blood. The receptors come from a newborn girl in good health.

The V gene is TRBV3-1, the J gene TRBJ1-4, with no clear D. Per germline, CDR1 LGHDT and CDR2 YNNKEL (reference sequence). Trimming took 2 bases from V and 5 from J, leaving 9 bases between them. This CDR3 contains 14 residues. Here the CDR3 reads CASSQPGANEKLFF. The CDR3 region has the DNA TGTGCCAGCAGCCAACCCGGCGCCAATGAAAAACTGTTTTTT. Looking up the rest from reference TRBV3-1 and TRBJ1-4 gives the full variable domain: DTAVSQTPKYLVTQMGNDKSIKCEQNLGHDTMYWYKQDSKKFLKIMFSYNNKELIINETVPNRFSPKSPDKAHLNLHINSLELGDSAVYFCASSQPGANEKLFFGSGTQLSVL.

The gene calls are TRBV25-1 and TRBJ1-1; D is possibly TRBD1 (5 bases). CDR1 and CDR2 (germline): MGHDK, SYGVNS. Trimming took off 2 bases at V and 4 bases at J, with 8 bases between the two ends. CDR3 length: 13 residues. The CDR3 here is CASSEQGVTEAFF. As DNA, the CDR3 is TGTGCCAGCAGTGAACAGGGTGTCACTGAAGCTTTCTTT.

CDR3 in amino acids: CASSQTSQGNQPQHF. CDR3 DNA: TGCGCCAGCAGTCAAACCTCACAGGGAAATCAGCCCCAGCATTTT. The chain uses TRBV23-1 and TRBJ1-5; D is perhaps TRBD1 (6 bases). TRBV23-1 is filed as an ORF, its function uncertain. The CDR3 spans 15 residues. The V end was cut by 2 bases, the J end by 4 bases, with 12 bases between.

Concerning this clonotype: Just one base apart from a much larger clone, this may be a read error. The chain employs TRBV27 and TRBJ2-3, with 8 bases fitting TRBD1. Germline CDR1 reads MNHEY; CDR2 reads SMNVEV (reference sequence). Germline trimming cut 6 bases from V and 3 bases from J; bases unmatched to any gene: 8. This CDR3 contains 15 residues. CDR3 in amino acids: CASSRWQGATDTQYF. The CDR3 nucleotides read TGTGCCAGCAGCCGTTGGCAGGGGGCAACAGATACGCAGTATTTT.